These 25 T cell receptor beta chains were all obtained from the same sample, sequenced in a study of regulatory T cells. Whole-study results and caveats: CD3G-deficient patients' regulatory T cells showed reduced Shannon diversity versus autologous conventional CD4+ and control regulatory cells.

No antigen has been identified for these receptors. Primers: 52 TRBV forward and 13 TRBJ reverse. Repertoires were generated with immunoSEQ multiplex PCR, while TCRdb's copy carries only in-frame clones and drops some. Counted here are 5,000 to 6,500 clones, roughly nine tenths occurring once; the ten biggest clones make up 1.9%. Sequenced: CD4+ Tregs sorted from blood. These receptors originate from a person in their late teens or twenties with CD3G deficiency.

J is TRBJ2-6 and V is TRBV28; TRBD2 matches at 7 bases. CDR3 length: 16 amino acids. J gave up 2 bases and V 5 bases, and 6 bases lay outside the gene matches. Germline CDR1 and CDR2: MDHEN and SYDVKM. This CDR3 is CASSPHGLAGANVLTF. In DNA form, the CDR3 reads TGTGCCAGCAGTCCACACGGACTAGCTGGGGCCAACGTCCTGACTTTC.

The chain couples TRBV18 to TRBJ1-3; D remains ambiguous. This CDR3 comprises 15 residues. Per the germline V gene, CDR1 is KGHSH and CDR2 is LQKENI. Between the trimmed V and J ends, which lost 3 bases and 2 bases, there was a span of 11 bases. CDR3 DNA: TGTGCCAGCTCACCGTGGGGTCGTGCTGGAAACACCATATATTTT. It is translated as CASSPWGRAGNTIYF.

This chain uses TRBV6-1 with TRBJ2-7; D is undetermined. V dropped 2 bases and J dropped 4 bases, with 6 bases sitting between them. The CDR3 is 12 amino acids. Germline V gene sequence: CDR1 MNHNS, CDR2 SASEGT. The CDR3 sequence is CASSEFGYEQYF. CDR3 nucleotide sequence: TGTGCCAGCAGTGAATTTGGGTACGAGCAGTACTTC.

In nucleotides, the CDR3 is TGTGCCAGCAGTGAAGCCTCGACAGAAAACTATGGCTACACCTTC. This sequence encodes CASSEASTENYGYTF. This sequence joins TRBV6-1 and TRBJ1-2; perhaps TRBD1 as D (5 bases). The CDR3 has 15 residues. Trimming removed 0 bases from V and 2 bases from J, with 10 bases in between. Germline-derived CDR1 and CDR2 are MNHNS and SASEGT.

The V gene is TRBV28, the J gene TRBJ2-7; unclear D gene. Germline V gene data show CDR1 as MDHEN and CDR2 as SYDVKM. The ends were cut back, 0 bases at V and 6 bases at J, with 12 bases in the middle. The CDR3 runs to 14 residues. The chain's CDR3 is CASSLWTASGEQYF. The CDR3 DNA is TGTGCCAGCAGTTTATGGACGGCTTCAGGCGAGCAGTACTTC.

This chain joins TRBV11-2 and TRBJ2-1; weak D call: TRBD2 (6 bases). The germline CDR1 and CDR2 sequences are SGHAT and FQNNGV. V was shortened by 3 bases and J by 8 bases, with 14 bases between the two germline ends. The CDR3 has 14 residues. The CDR3 bases are TGTGCCAGCAGCTTTAAGGGAGGTAGCGATGAGCAGTTCTTC. This translates into CASSFKGGSDEQFF.

The chain links TRBV18 to TRBJ2-7; no clear D gene. The CDR3 covers 14 residues. Germline V gives CDR1 KGHSH, CDR2 LQKENI. The V and J ends lost 6 bases and 6 bases respectively, with 18 bases between them. The DNA of the CDR3 is TGTGCCAGCTCCCTGGGATCAGGAAAAAGCGAGCAGTACTTC. Amino acids: CASSLGSGKSEQYF.

This chain uses TRBV20-1 with TRBJ1-2; a weak D match, TRBD1 (6 bases). This CDR3 has 11 residues. CDR1 DFQATT and CDR2 SNEGSKA come from the germline V gene (reference sequence). V shed 5 bases and J shed 8 bases, with 12 bases lying between them. The CDR3 nucleotides read TGCAGTGCTTACCGGGGGCAGGGCTACACCTTC. It encodes CSAYRGQGYTF.

The CDR3 DNA is TGTGCCAGCAGCCCTGAGACTAGCGGGAGAAGGTACGAGCAGTACTTC. As protein: CASSPETSGRRYEQYF. V is TRBV28 and J is TRBJ2-7; 12 bases line up with TRBD2. Germline V CDR1 and CDR2: MDHEN, SYDVKM. V shed 6 bases, J shed 4 bases, and the junction held 10 bases outside the gene matches. The CDR3 contains 16 residues.

The CDR3 protein is CASSLKPNTEAFF. The CDR3 bases are TGTGCCAGCAGTTTAAAGCCAAACACTGAAGCTTTCTTT. This chain uses TRBV27 with TRBJ1-1; D is ambiguous. Trimming cost V 2 bases and J 2 bases, with 6 bases left between them. This CDR3 is 13 amino acids long. Germline values: CDR1 MNHEY, CDR2 SMNVEV (reference sequence).

The chain employs TRBV7-8 and TRBJ1-6; maybe TRBD1 (5 bases). V shed 10 bases and J shed 1 base, with 20 bases lying between them. Germline CDR1 SGHVS, CDR2 FQNEAQ. The CDR3 totals 17 residues. The DNA of the CDR3 is TGTGCCACCAGGCCCTTCGTCGGGGGGTCCTATAATTCACCCCTCCACTTT. Amino acids: CATRPFVGGSYNSPLHF. The whole variable domain, filled in from reference TRBV7-8 and TRBJ1-6, reads GAGVSQSPRYKVAKRGQDVALRCDPISGHVSLFWYQQALGQGPEFLTYFQNEAQLDKSGLPSDRFFAERPEGSVSTLKIQRTQQEDSAVYLCATRPFVGGSYNSPLHFGNGTRLTVT.

J is TRBJ2-2 and V is TRBV28, with 8 bases fitting TRBD1. After removal of 5 bases from V and 10 bases from J, the junction contained 9 bases not matched to a gene. Germline loops: CDR1 MDHEN, CDR2 SYDVKM. The CDR3 sequence is 14 residues long. The CDR3 bases are TGTGCCAGCAGTGCCTCCGGACAGGGTGAGGAGCTGTTTTTT. Protein sequence: CASSASGQGEELFF.

The V and J genes are TRBV28 and TRBJ2-5; either TRBD1 or TRBD2 may supply D (5 bases each). The end of the DNA fits TRBJ2-7 better, so the J call may be wrong. Germline V gene sequence: CDR1 MDHEN, CDR2 SYDVKM. This CDR3 spans 13 amino acids. DNA of the CDR3: TGTGCCAGCAGTTTATGGGGGGTAGCCGAGCAGTACTTC. Protein: CASSLWGVAEQYF.

The CDR3 DNA reads as TGTGCCAGCAGTTTATCGGGACAGGGGAACGAGCAGTACTTC. Translated, it gives CASSLSGQGNEQYF. The chain recombines TRBV28 with TRBJ2-7, with 10 bases that match TRBD1. Germline V gene sequence: CDR1 MDHEN, CDR2 SYDVKM. The CDR3 contains 14 residues. V lost 1 base and J lost 5; bases outside the gene matches: 2.

This clone was found a few times. Other nucleotide sequences in the sample specify the same CDR3. This sequence joins TRBV28 and TRBJ1-1; 7 positions agree with TRBD1. After removal of 6 bases from V and 1 base from J, the junction contained 8 bases not matched to a gene. The CDR3 consists of 15 residues. Germline CDR1 MDHEN, CDR2 SYDVKM. The CDR3 loop is CASSEGGQKNTEAFF. DNA of the CDR3: TGTGCCAGCAGCGAGGGGGGACAGAAGAACACTGAAGCTTTCTTT.

V and J are TRBV5-1 and TRBJ2-7; a possible D gene is TRBD2 (5 bases). Germline loops: CDR1 SGHRS, CDR2 YFSETQ. V lost 0 bases and J 7 bases, leaving 11 bases between the germline ends. The CDR3 sequence is 13 residues long. The CDR3 nucleotides read TGCGCCAGCAGCTTGGCCCGGGGATGGGAGCAGTACTTC. Its protein product is CASSLARGWEQYF.

This chain uses TRBV19 with TRBJ2-3; perhaps TRBD1 as D (5 bases). Germline lookup yields CDR1 LNHDA and CDR2 SQIVND (reference sequence). This CDR3 has 13 residues. Trimming took 1 base from V and 4 from J, leaving 6 bases between them. The CDR3 region is CASSIGRADTQYF. As DNA, the CDR3 is TGTGCCAGTAGTATAGGCAGGGCAGATACGCAGTATTTT.

The chain links TRBV6-6 to TRBJ2-7; TRBD1 matches 8 bases. The CDR3 runs to 13 residues. CDR1 is MNHNY and CDR2 is SVGAGI in the germline V gene (reference sequence). Trimming cost V 5 bases and J 5 bases; bases outside gene matches: 5. This chain's CDR3 is CASSQDRAHEQYF. CDR3 bases: TGTGCCAGCAGTCAGGACAGGGCCCACGAGCAGTACTTC.

This sequence joins TRBV7-9 and TRBJ2-7, with D possibly matching TRBD2 (6 bases). The CDR3 has 14 amino acids. The V gene lost 5 bases and the J gene lost 3 bases, with 14 bases spanning the gap. Germline V gene sequence: CDR1 SEHNR, CDR2 FQNEAQ (reference sequence). CDR3 DNA sequence: TGTGCCAGCAGCCGTCGGGGGAACCACTACGAGCAGTACTTC. Protein product: CASSRRGNHYEQYF. The full variable domain, with the rest looked up from reference TRBV7-9 and TRBJ2-7, is DTGVSQNPRHKITKRGQNVTFRCDPISEHNRLYWYRQTLGQGPEFLTYFQNEAQLEKSRLLSDRFSAERPKGSFSTLEIQRTEQGDSAMYLCASSRRGNHYEQYFGPGTRLTVT.

CDR3 in amino acids: CASSSGQARQPQHF. The CDR3 bases are TGTGCCAGCAGCTCCGGACAGGCCCGGCAGCCCCAGCATTTT. The chain combines TRBV7-8 with TRBJ1-5, with 7 bases fitting TRBD1. This CDR3 is built from 14 residues. After removal of 4 bases from V and 7 bases from J, the junction contained 7 bases not matched to a gene. Germline CDR1 reads SGHVS; CDR2 reads FQNEAQ. Full variable domain (remainder filled in from reference TRBV7-8 and TRBJ1-5): GAGVSQSPRYKVAKRGQDVALRCDPISGHVSLFWYQQALGQGPEFLTYFQNEAQLDKSGLPSDRFFAERPEGSVSTLKIQRTQQEDSAVYLCASSSGQARQPQHFGDGTRLSIL.

The chain joins TRBV6-1 to TRBJ1-6; D gene unclear. Trimming stripped 4 bases from V and 0 bases from J, with 7 bases between. There are 15 residues in the CDR3. Germline-derived CDR1 and CDR2 are MNHNS and SASEGT. The CDR3 loop reads CASSGLSSYNSPLHF. DNA for the CDR3: TGTGCCAGCAGTGGGCTTAGCTCCTATAATTCACCCCTCCACTTT.

This rearrangement joins TRBV7-2 to TRBJ1-6, with unresolved D. Trimming pared 1 base from V and 10 bases from J, leaving 14 bases between. The CDR3 runs 15 residues. Germline loops: CDR1 SGHTA, CDR2 FQGNSA. The DNA of the CDR3 is TGTGCCAGCAGCTTAGGAGGCTTCAGAGCATCACCCCTCCACTTT. Its protein is CASSLGGFRASPLHF.

The V and J genes are TRBV28 and TRBJ2-7; D is perhaps TRBD1 (6 bases). From germline, CDR1 is MDHEN and CDR2 SYDVKM. V lost 3 bases and J lost 6, with 15 bases in between. The CDR3 has 14 residues. CDR3 in DNA: TGTGCCAGCAGTTTCTGGGGCAGGGGTGGCGAGCAGTACTTC. Its protein product is CASSFWGRGGEQYF.

The genes are TRBV19 and TRBJ2-2, with a weak D call TRBD1 (5 bases). With 2 bases removed from V and 1 base from J, the gap between germline ends came to 5 bases. The CDR3 has 14 residues. The V gene's germline CDR1 is LNHDA and CDR2 SQIVND (reference sequence). The CDR3 DNA follows: TGTGCCAGTAGTATACAGGGGAACACCGGGGAGCTGTTTTTT. This gives the protein CASSIQGNTGELFF.

V is TRBV5-1 and J is TRBJ2-3; 7 bases are a match to TRBD2. The CDR3 is 13 residues long. Per germline, CDR1 SGHRS and CDR2 YFSETQ. V shed 3 bases and J 9 bases; nucleotides not matched to a gene: 7. CDR3 bases: TGCGCCAGCAGCTACCGGGGGGACTCGACGCAGTATTTT. Encoded protein: CASSYRGDSTQYF. The full variable domain, with the rest looked up from reference TRBV5-1 and TRBJ2-3, is KAGVTQTPRYLIKTRGQQVTLSCSPISGHRSVSWYQQTPGQGLQFLFEYFSETQRNKGNFPGRFSGRQFSNSRSEMNVSTLELGDSALYLCASSYRGDSTQYFGPGTRLTVL.